This T cell receptor (beta chain) originates from a study of T and B cells in COVID-19 patients (dated by TCRdb to 2019 to 2021). With regard to the full study: Using TRB and IGH repertoire sequencing of peripheral blood, the study characterized adaptive immunity in COVID-19 patients who had active infection or had recovered. In the active-infection cohort, about 60% of the roughly 20 patients were critically ill and required mechanical ventilation or ECMO. A couple of patients belonged to both the recovered and active cohorts because samples were available from active disease and after recovery. Up to about 10 follow-up blood samples were collected per patient, with some samples spanning different disease stages in the same individual. Repertoire analyses used an age-matched reference group of 35 to 40 healthy donors who were negative for COVID-19 antibodies as the comparison. Patients in the recovered cohort had a median age of around 36 years, compared with 55 to 70 years for patients in the active-infection cohort. Over 7 million TCR sequences were analysed from a TCR and BCR sequence repository that comprised approximately 37 patients and roughly 73 time points. A recovered cohort included over 15 patients who provided some 20 samples, and most of these patients had mild to moderate COVID-19 treated on an outpatient basis. In the active-infection cohort, about 90% of the roughly 20 patients had comorbidities linked to unfavorable COVID-19 outcome. The study at large found these results: The cohort was considered too small to assess HLA contributions to COVID-19 susceptibility or severity. Few blood samples were available from mildly ill patients while symptoms were present or from severe cases at early time points. Strongly skewed TRBV/TRBJ gene usage was reported in patients with COVID-19. The reported TCR clusters were said to need prospective validation before any clinical use. In active COVID-19, TRB repertoires were highly clonal, while at recovery, diversity and richness increased above the levels seen in healthy donors. The recovered cohort had approximately 2,200 exclusive TCR clusters, including 31 low-pGen clusters. Specific T cell subsets (CD4+/Treg/CD8+) and sorted SARS-CoV-2-responsive or tetramer+ T cells had not yet been sequenced, and the corresponding sequencing experiments were ongoing.

The listed sequencing device is Illumina MiSeq. Multiplex PCR with BIOMED2 TRB-A/B primer pools was used to amplify the TRB rearrangements. Illumina-compatible adapters and 7-nucleotide sample barcodes were attached to the amplicons in two consecutive PCRs. Phusion HS II polymerase was used for all library PCRs. Amplicons were purified from gel with the NucleoSpin Gel and PCR Clean-up kit, quantified on Qubit, and pooled at around 4 nM. Before Illumina next-generation sequencing, the quality of the amplicon pool was assessed on an Agilent 2100 Bioanalyzer. As for how the authors treated the data: Annotation of TRB rearrangements was performed with MiXCR 3.0.8 using the default MiXCR reference library. Non-productive reads and sequences with fewer than 2 reads were removed, and every unique CDR3 nucleotide sequence was treated as one clone. Clonality, diversity, richness and V-J gene usage were computed in R 3.5.1. TCR clustering by CDR3 similarity used GLIPH2, with generation probabilities calculated by OLGA. GLIPH2 clusters were kept only if they contained at least four unique TCR clonotypes found in at least three individuals. TCRdb handled the public reads itself, with Q25 trimming in fastp and clone calling in MiXCR, and kept productive beta chains. CDR3 protein sequences are deduplicated, and each keeps its most common genes and DNA. The V and J calls and clone size are TCRdb's, not the authors'. The sample table lists some 13,000 distinct CDR3 sequences, less than 30% of them with a count of one. The ten largest clonotypes hold roughly 4% of the sample.

TRB repertoires were amplified using about 230-550 ng of genomic DNA isolated from blood. Regarding this clonotype: No cognate antigen has been identified for it. No base quality values were provided; no much bigger clone lies one nucleotide off.

The germline V gene (reference sequence) sets CDR1 to SEHNR and CDR2 to FQNEAQ. From the cysteine through the phenylalanine, the CDR3 covers 15 amino acids. Only the CDR3 portion is preserved as DNA: 45 bases, with reading frame beginning at the first base. V is clipped by 6 bases and J by 4 bases, and the sequence between their germline boundaries is 19 bases long. Source material: blood. This sequence was found in a human donor who had recovered from COVID-19. The chain joins TRBV7-9 to TRBJ2-7; no D gene call is confident. The CDR3 reads CASSSRSGEAYEQYF. The sequenced DNA: TGTGCCAGCAGTTCAAGGTCCGGAGAGGCTTACGAGCAGTACTTC.